These 19 T cell receptor beta chains originate from one sample sequenced in a study of Ad26.COV2.S vaccination and SARS-CoV-2 variants. Treatment here: over 15 received Ad26.COV2.S at low or high dose, single or two shots; 5 received placebo; per-sample allocation not given. It was on day 63 after the first vaccine or placebo injection that samples were taken. Here immunoSEQ multiplex PCR was the method, and the copy in TCRdb shows in-frame clones only, minus some. The table has 300,000 to 400,000 clones, 80% to 90% seen once. The sample was peripheral blood, taken in a trial of Ad26.COV2.S vaccine versus placebo. The receptors were sampled from a person between 18 and 65 years old who received the Ad26.COV2.S COVID-19 vaccine or a placebo.

This chain links TRBV9 with TRBJ1-2, with D tentatively TRBD1 (6 bases). Looked up from germline, CDR1 is SGDLS and CDR2 is YYNGEE. The CDR3 is 14 residues long. The V end was cut by 0 bases, the J end by 7 bases, with 13 bases between. The DNA of the CDR3 is TGTGCCAGCAGCGTAGTAGCCGTGGGGGCTGGCTACACCTTC. Translating gives CASSVVAVGAGYTF. The full variable domain, rest sourced from reference TRBV9 and TRBJ1-2, is DSGVTQTPKHLITATGQRVTLRCSPRSGDLSVYWYQQSLDQGLQFLIQYYNGEERAKGNILERFSAQQFPDLHSELNLSSLELGDSALYFCASSVVAVGAGYTFGSGTRLTVV.

The chain recombines TRBV19 with TRBJ2-1; D perhaps matches TRBD2 (6 bases). Germline lookup yields CDR1 LNHDA and CDR2 SQIVND (reference sequence). CDR3 length: 15 residues. With 3 bases removed from V and 2 bases from J, the gap between germline ends came to 11 bases. CDR3 coding DNA: TGTGCCAGTAGTATCACCGGGACTGCCTACAATGAGCAGTTCTTC. Its protein is CASSITGTAYNEQFF.

V and J are TRBV25-1 and TRBJ1-6; D is perhaps TRBD1 (5 bases). CDR1 and CDR2 (germline): MGHDK, SYGVNS. The length of the CDR3 is 14 residues. V shed 6 bases and J shed 7 bases, with 13 bases lying between them. The CDR3 bases are TGTGCCAGCAGGTCCACTGGGGCCAATTCACCCCTCCACTTT. Protein product: CASRSTGANSPLHF. Together with reference TRBV25-1 and TRBJ1-6, the CDR3 gives the full variable domain: EADIYQTPRYLVIGTGKKITLECSQTMGHDKMYWYQQDPGMELHLIHYSYGVNSTEKGDLSSESTVSRIRTEHFPLTLESARPSHTSQYLCASRSTGANSPLHFGNGTRLTVT.

With regard to this clone: At the DNA level, this CDR3 is encoded by other sequences in the same sample as well. The chain joins TRBV19 to TRBJ2-7; D is ambiguous. Trimming stripped 3 bases from V and 3 bases from J, with 3 bases between. The germline CDR1 and CDR2 sequences are LNHDA and SQIVND (reference sequence). The CDR3 totals 11 residues. CDR3 bases: TGTGCCAGTAGTATCGGCTACGAGCAGTACTTC. Protein product: CASSIGYEQYF. Complete variable domain (other parts from reference TRBV19 and TRBJ2-7): DGGITQSPKYLFRKEGQNVTLSCEQNLNHDAMYWYRQDPGQGLRLIYYSQIVNDFQKGDIAEGYSVSREKKESFPLTVTSAQKNPTAFYLCASSIGYEQYFGPGTRLTVT.

CDR3 DNA sequence: TGTGCCAGCAGCCTATGGGACAGCGACAATGAGCAGTTCTTC. Protein sequence: CASSLWDSDNEQFF. This chain uses TRBV3-1 (or the pseudogene TRBV3-2) with TRBJ2-1, with TRBD1 matching over 7 bases. Germline V gene data show CDR1 as LGHDT and CDR2 as YNNKEL (reference sequence). The CDR3 totals 14 residues. The J segment lost 5 bases and the V segment lost 4 bases, leaving 5 bases of the junction unmatched.

The V gene is TRBV18, the J gene TRBJ2-5; D possibly corresponds to TRBD2 (5 bases). The length of the CDR3 is 12 residues. CDR1 is KGHSH, CDR2 LQKENI, per germline. Deletions cut 6 bases from V and 4 bases from J, with 9 bases between. This CDR3 is CASSQLGETQYF. The CDR3 DNA reads as TGTGCCAGCTCTCAACTAGGAGAGACCCAGTACTTC.

This chain joins TRBV6-5 and TRBJ2-7, with a weak D call TRBD2 (6 bases). Germline lookup yields CDR1 MNHEY and CDR2 SVGAGI. V was cut by 0 bases and J by 3 bases, with 12 bases left in between. The CDR3 runs 15 residues. The CDR3 DNA reads TGTGCCAGCAGTTACTCCCACGGGGGAGGCTACGAGCAGTACTTC. Amino acid sequence: CASSYSHGGGYEQYF.

The rearrangement links TRBV4-2 to TRBJ2-2, with D maybe TRBD1 (6 bases). V lost 6 bases and J lost 4, with 15 bases in between. CDR3 size: 15 residues. Per germline, CDR1 LGHNA and CDR2 YNFKEQ. As DNA, the CDR3 is TGTGCCAGCAGGAGACAGGACCTTGGCACCGGGGAGCTGTTTTTT. The encoded protein is CASRRQDLGTGELFF.

This clone showed up just a few times. The same CDR3 arises from other DNA sequences in this sample as well. V usage is TRBV18 and J usage is TRBJ1-2; D is undetermined. Germline CDR1 reads KGHSH; CDR2 reads LQKENI. V dropped 3 bases and J dropped 5 bases, with 10 bases sitting between them. This CDR3 is 13 amino acids long. The CDR3 DNA follows: TGTGCCAGCTCACCTGACGGCTTTTATGGCTACACCTTC. Its translation: CASSPDGFYGYTF. Variable domain in full (rest from reference TRBV18 and TRBJ1-2): NAGVMQNPRHLVRRRGQEARLRCSPMKGHSHVYWYRQLPEEGLKFMVYLQKENIIDESGMPKERFSAEFPKEGPSILRIQQVVRGDSAAYFCASSPDGFYGYTFGSGTRLTVV.

The gene calls are TRBV6-6 and TRBJ1-1, with 7 bases lining up with TRBD1. The germline V gene encodes CDR1 MNHNY and CDR2 SVGAGI (reference sequence). V was clipped by 4 bases and J by 0 bases; unmatched bases: 8. The CDR3 covers 16 residues. This chain's CDR3 is CASSSSTGRMNTEAFF. The CDR3 DNA reads as TGTGCCAGCAGTTCCTCGACAGGGCGCATGAACACTGAAGCTTTCTTT.

The J gene is TRBJ2-1, the V gene TRBV29-1; D is uncertain. The CDR3 loop spans 13 amino acids. Germline assignment: CDR1 SQVTM and CDR2 ANQGSEA. The V end was cut by 4 bases, the J end by 0 bases, with 7 bases between. The CDR3: CSVVARSYNEQFF. The CDR3 DNA reads TGCAGCGTTGTTGCACGCTCCTACAATGAGCAGTTCTTC.

The chain has TRBV5-6 and TRBJ2-1; the D gene could be TRBD1 or TRBD2 (6 bases each). The CDR3 is 12 amino acids. Trimming took 10 bases from V and 8 from J, leaving 16 bases between them. The germline V gene encodes CDR1 SGHDT and CDR2 YYEEEE. This CDR3 reads CAGGREGDEQFF. CDR3 sequence (DNA): TGTGCCGGGGGGCGAGAGGGAGATGAGCAGTTCTTC.

In this sample, this clone turned up once. The V and J genes are TRBV5-4 and TRBJ1-1; D is uncertain. CDR3 length: 15 amino acids. V shed 0 bases and J shed 2 bases, with 11 bases lying between them. Germline V gene sequence: CDR1 SGHNT, CDR2 YYREEE (reference sequence). The CDR3 is CASSLVPGINTEAFF. The CDR3 bases are TGTGCCAGCAGCTTGGTCCCGGGAATTAACACTGAAGCTTTCTTT.

This rearrangement joins TRBV5-1 to TRBJ2-2; D unclear. V was cut by 1 base and J by 2 bases, with 6 bases left in between. The CDR3 contains 14 residues. Germline lookup yields CDR1 SGHRS and CDR2 YFSETQ. CDR3 nucleotides: TGCGCCAGCAGCTTGCAGCTCAACACCGGGGAGCTGTTTTTT. Protein product: CASSLQLNTGELFF.

In regard to this clone: A read error may produce the germline difference seen at one junction end. Other DNA sequences in the same sample also yield this CDR3. The chain couples TRBV27 to TRBJ2-7, with 8 bases fitting TRBD1. The length of the CDR3 is 15 residues. In germline, CDR1 is MNHEY, CDR2 SMNVEV (reference sequence). For the CDR3, the DNA is TGTGCCAGCAGTGTCACCCGGGACAGGTCCTATGAGCAGTACTTC. Residues: CASSVTRDRSYEQYF.

V is TRBV7-6 and J is TRBJ2-5, with D hard to call. The germline V gene has CDR1 SGHVS and CDR2 FNYEAQ. V lost 0 bases and J lost 5, with 10 bases in between. CDR3 size: 14 residues. The CDR3 sequence: CASSLALNGETQYF. The CDR3 bases are TGTGCCAGCAGCTTAGCGCTAAATGGGGAGACCCAGTACTTC.

This clone was seen many times. The chain links TRBV6-5 to TRBJ2-1, with 8 bases lining up with TRBD2. There are 14 residues in the CDR3. After removal of 5 bases from V and 6 bases from J, the junction contained 6 bases not matched to a gene. Germline CDR1 MNHEY, CDR2 SVGAGI. CDR3 loop: CASSHTRGGNEQFF. CDR3 in DNA: TGTGCCAGCAGTCATACCCGGGGGGGCAATGAGCAGTTCTTC.

The V and J genes are TRBV11-2 and TRBJ2-7; D is possibly TRBD1 or TRBD2 (5 bases each). Per germline, CDR1 SGHAT and CDR2 FQNNGV. Trimming stripped 1 base from V and 3 bases from J, with 7 bases between. The CDR3 is made up of 13 amino acids. The CDR3 loop reads CASSLGGFYEQYF. The CDR3 nucleotides are TGTGCCAGCAGCTTAGGGGGGTTCTACGAGCAGTACTTC.

The genes are TRBV5-6 and TRBJ2-5; tentative D call: TRBD2 (5 bases). The CDR3 is made up of 16 amino acids. V gave up 0 bases and J gave up 5 bases, with 17 bases separating them. Germline assignment: CDR1 SGHDT and CDR2 YYEEEE. CDR3 DNA sequence: TGTGCCAGCAGCTTGGGGGATACTAGATCAATGGAGACCCAGTACTTC. This translates into CASSLGDTRSMETQYF.